Listed below are T cell receptor beta chains from one sample, sequenced in a study of T cell responses to AZD1222 COVID-19 vaccine. Clones were read by immunoSEQ multiplex PCR, and TCRdb kept only the in-frame ones, dropping some. The sample includes about 92,000 clones, around 88% seen only once; the top ten take 10%. The starting material was peripheral blood, obtained on day 0 of MenACWY control vaccination. The origin of the receptors is an adult in good health. Both conserved end residues are part of each CDR3. A D gene is named only where the DNA matches it firmly. Expanded clones get a size class; other rows say once, few or many, or leave the size out.

size	V	J	D	CDR3	DNA
-	TRBV7-2	TRBJ1-2	-	CASSLEWGNYGYTF	TGTGCCAGCAGCTTAGAGTGGGGAAACTATGGCTACACCTTC
-	TRBV5-6	TRBJ1-2	-	CASSRRDTYYGYTF	TGTGCCAGCAGCCGCCGGGACACATACTATGGCTACACCTTC
-	TRBV7-8	TRBJ1-2	-	CASSPGGGTGYTF	TGTGCCAGCAGCCCCGGCGGGGGGACTGGCTACACCTTC
-	TRBV4-1	TRBJ1-4	-	CASSQVSRGRNEKLFF	TGCGCCAGCAGCCAAGTGTCCAGGGGAAGGAATGAAAAACTGTTTTTT
once	TRBV7-2	TRBJ2-7	TRBD1	CASTQPWTGRSYEQYF	TGTGCCAGCACCCAACCCTGGACAGGCCGCTCCTACGAGCAGTACTTC
-	TRBV7-9	TRBJ1-4	-	CASSLVVLVASRGEKLFF	TGTGCCAGCAGCTTAGTAGTCCTGGTTGCGAGTAGGGGTGAAAAACTGTTTTTT
-	TRBV10-3	TRBJ2-1	-	CAISSPVGGGNNYNEQFF	TGTGCCATCAGTTCTCCAGTAGGGGGGGGCAATAACTACAATGAGCAGTTCTTC
-	TRBV18	TRBJ2-5	-	CASSPGKGPLQETQYF	TGTGCCAGCTCACCTGGAAAGGGACCGCTGCAAGAGACCCAGTACTTC
once	TRBV7-2	TRBJ1-1	-	CASSPLGEGTEAFF	TGTGCCAGCAGCCCATTGGGGGAGGGAACTGAAGCTTTCTTT
-	TRBV11-3	TRBJ2-5	-	CASSLDPRYRTARKETQYF	TGTGCCAGCAGCTTAGATCCACGGTATCGGACAGCGAGAAAAGAGACCCAGTACTTC
once	TRBV3-1/TRBV3-2	TRBJ2-1	-	CASTAGRNEQFF	TGTGCCAGCACTGCAGGCCGCAATGAGCAGTTCTTC
-	TRBV7-9	TRBJ1-2	TRBD1	CASSLSGGGYGYTF	TGTGCCAGCAGCCTCTCAGGGGGAGGCTATGGCTACACCTTC
-	TRBV5-6	TRBJ1-5	TRBD1	CASSLTGEGQPQHF	TGTGCCAGCAGCTTGACAGGGGAAGGCCAGCCCCAGCATTTT
-	TRBV24-1	TRBJ2-3	-	CATSDRGATDTQYF	TGTGCCACCAGTGACAGGGGGGCGACAGATACGCAGTATTTT
-	TRBV5-6	TRBJ1-3	-	CASSPPGPLSGNTIYF	TGTGCCAGCAGCCCCCCCGGACCGCTCTCTGGAAACACCATATATTTT
once	TRBV5-1	TRBJ2-5	-	CASSRQGIEETQYF	TGCGCCAGCAGCCGGCAGGGAATCGAAGAGACCCAGTACTTC
-	TRBV6-6	TRBJ1-4	-	CASNGVENEKLFF	TGTGCCAGCAATGGGGTTGAGAATGAAAAACTGTTTTTT
-	TRBV19	TRBJ1-2	-	CASSIKEVYGYTF	TGTGCCAGTAGTATAAAGGAGGTGTATGGCTACACCTTC
-	TRBV6-2/TRBV6-3	TRBJ1-6	-	CASSQRRDSPLHF	TGTGCCAGCAGTCAAAGACGGGATTCACCCCTCCACTTT
-	TRBV7-2	TRBJ1-3	TRBD1	CASSTQTGPGNTIYF	TGTGCCAGCAGCACACAGACAGGGCCAGGAAACACCATATATTTT